Shown below are 17 T cell receptor beta chains from a single sample sequenced in a study of blood T cell repertoires in COVID-19. Measured with immunoSEQ multiplex PCR; TCRdb has only the in-frame clones, and not every one. The sample has a few hundred thousand clones; approximately 86% are singletons. Sequences were obtained from peripheral blood. These receptors were collected from a man aged 55 to 69 with acute or convalescent COVID-19.

The chain couples TRBV6-1 to TRBJ1-1; TRBD1 is a possible D gene (5 bases). This CDR3 contains 13 residues. Germline V gene lookup returns CDR1 MNHNS and CDR2 SASEGT. V dropped 8 bases and J dropped 4 bases, with 14 bases sitting between them. CDR3 in DNA: TGTGCCAGCTCGGAGGGGATTGGCACTGAAGCTTTCTTT. It is translated as CASSEGIGTEAFF.

The V call is TRBV11-3, the J call TRBJ2-3; 12 nucleotides line up with TRBD1. Germline V CDR1 and CDR2: SGHNT, YENEEA. J was trimmed by 5 bases and V by 4 bases; bases with no gene match: 7. This CDR3 contains 16 residues. The DNA of the CDR3 is TGTGCCAGCAGCTCCTCCGGGACAGGGGGCCAAGATACGCAGTATTTT. Translated: CASSSSGTGGQDTQYF.

V usage is TRBV29-1 and J usage is TRBJ2-7; a weak D match, TRBD2 (5 bases). The CDR3 sequence is 13 residues long. Trimming took 7 bases from V and 0 from J, leaving 13 bases between them. Germline-derived CDR1 and CDR2 are SQVTM and ANQGSEA. The CDR3 bases are TGCAGCGCCACAGACTATCTCTCCTACGAGCAGTACTTC. It encodes CSATDYLSYEQYF.

CDR3 nucleotide sequence: TGTGCCAGCAGTCGGAACTATGGCTACACCTTC. It is translated as CASSRNYGYTF. This chain uses TRBV28 with TRBJ1-2; D gene uncertain. Per the germline V gene, CDR1 is MDHEN and CDR2 is SYDVKM. Trimming pared 5 bases from V and 2 bases from J, leaving 3 bases between. This CDR3 has 11 residues.

The rearrangement joins TRBV28 to TRBJ2-5; 12 nucleotides line up with TRBD2. The germline V gene encodes CDR1 MDHEN and CDR2 SYDVKM. CDR3 length equals 15 residues. Trimming at V came to 3 bases and at J to 1 base, leaving 0 bases not matched to a gene. Here the CDR3 DNA reads TGTGCCAGCAGTTTGACTAGCGGGGGCCAAGAGACCCAGTACTTC. This codes for CASSLTSGGQETQYF.

The chain employs TRBV29-1 and TRBJ1-1; D is possibly TRBD1 (6 bases). CDR3 length equals 14 residues. Between the trimmed V and J ends, which lost 0 bases and 14 bases, there was a span of 22 bases. Germline V CDR1 and CDR2: SQVTM, ANQGSEA. The CDR3 region is CSVEDRGKGGLAFF. The CDR3 bases are TGCAGCGTTGAAGATCGAGGAAAGGGGGGGCTGGCGTTCTTT. Full variable domain (rest looked up from reference TRBV29-1 and TRBJ1-1): SAVISQKPSRDICQRGTSLTIQCQVDSQVTMMFWYRQQPGQSLTLIATANQGSEATYESGFVIDKFPISRPNLTFSTLTVSNMSPEDSSIYLCSVEDRGKGGLAFFGQGTRLTVV.

The chain uses TRBV11-2 and TRBJ1-2; 8 nucleotides agree with TRBD1. The ends lost 4 bases at V and 4 bases at J; junction bases unmatched: 14. The CDR3 contains 17 residues. Germline V gene lookup returns CDR1 SGHAT and CDR2 FQNNGV. The CDR3 DNA is TGTGCCAGCAGCTCCATCCCGGGGGCAGGGGGCGTCTATGGCTACACCTTC. This sequence encodes CASSSIPGAGGVYGYTF.

V gene TRBV19 combines with J gene TRBJ1-1, with TRBD1 matching 11 bases. Germline V lookup: CDR1 LNHDA, CDR2 SQIVND (reference sequence). J gave up 6 bases and V 5 bases, and 8 bases lay outside the gene matches. The CDR3 contains 15 residues. DNA for the CDR3: TGTGCCAGTAGTGCTCCGGGACAGGGGGTCCCTGAAGCTTTCTTT. Protein: CASSAPGQGVPEAFF.

The V and J genes are TRBV2 and TRBJ2-1; D is perhaps TRBD1 (5 bases). Trimming removed 3 bases from V and 1 base from J, with 10 bases in between. The CDR3 is made up of 15 amino acids. Germline-derived CDR1 and CDR2 are SNHLY and FYNNEI. The CDR3 spells CASSESGSSYNEQFF. The CDR3 region has the DNA TGTGCCAGCAGTGAGTCAGGGTCTTCCTACAATGAGCAGTTCTTC.

The chain links TRBV7-8 to TRBJ2-1; 7 positions agree with TRBD2. Trimming took 4 bases from V and 1 from J; bases not matched to a gene: 10. The germline V gene has CDR1 SGHVS and CDR2 FQNEAQ. The CDR3 is 17 residues long. CDR3 region: CASSSFGRGISYNEQFF. CDR3 nucleotides: TGTGCCAGCAGCTCGTTCGGGCGGGGGATATCCTACAATGAGCAGTTCTTC.

This chain joins TRBV28 and TRBJ2-7; 9 bases align to TRBD1. Germline values: CDR1 MDHEN, CDR2 SYDVKM. The CDR3 extends over 15 amino acids. V lost 6 bases to trimming and J lost 1 base; unmatched junction nucleotides: 7. The CDR3 DNA is TGTGCCAGCAGGATCTTCGGGACAGGGTCCTACGAGCAGTACTTC. Translating gives CASRIFGTGSYEQYF.

The rearrangement uses TRBV6-2 or TRBV6-3 and TRBJ1-6; 7 bases line up with TRBD1. V dropped 6 bases and J dropped 7; count of bases not matched to a gene: 9. The CDR3 is made up of 15 amino acids. Per germline, CDR1 MNHEY and CDR2 SVGEGT. CDR3 DNA: TGTGCCAGCAGCATCAAGACAGGGAGCAATTCACCCCTCCACTTT. Its protein product is CASSIKTGSNSPLHF.

V usage is TRBV9 and J usage is TRBJ2-2; D is unresolved. The V and J ends lost 0 bases and 4 bases respectively, with 4 bases between them. The CDR3 totals 13 residues. CDR1 is SGDLS, CDR2 YYNGEE, per germline. The chain's CDR3 is CASSVVFTGELFF. DNA of the CDR3: TGTGCCAGCAGCGTAGTCTTCACCGGGGAGCTGTTTTTT.

The gene calls are TRBV6-2 or TRBV6-3 and TRBJ1-5; D remains unclear. Trimming cost V 2 bases and J 3 bases, with 8 bases left between them. The CDR3 runs to 14 residues. Germline CDR1 is MNHEY and CDR2 is SVGEGT. The CDR3 protein is CASSYPESNQPQHF. In DNA form, the CDR3 reads TGTGCCAGCAGTTACCCGGAGTCCAATCAGCCCCAGCATTTT.

The chain is built from TRBV30 and TRBJ1-5, with 7 positions matching TRBD1. Germline trimming cut 1 base from V and 1 base from J; bases unmatched to any gene: 4. The CDR3 is 15 residues long. The germline gives CDR1 GTSNPN, CDR2 SVGIG (reference sequence). CDR3 nucleotide sequence: TGTGCCTGGAGTGCCCCAGGGGGAAGCAATCAGCCCCAGCATTTT. It yields the protein CAWSAPGGSNQPQHF.

The rearrangement uses TRBV9 and TRBJ2-1, with 10 bases lining up with TRBD2. The V segment lost 5 bases and the J segment 8 bases; nucleotides outside the gene matches: 7. In germline, CDR1 is SGDLS, CDR2 YYNGEE. The CDR3 has 14 amino acids. The CDR3 coding sequence is TGTGCCAGCAGTCTCCGCGGGACTAGCGATGAGCAGTTCTTC. Amino acids: CASSLRGTSDEQFF.

The chain carries TRBV2 and TRBJ1-1; 12 nucleotides match TRBD1. The CDR3 consists of 16 residues. Germline CDR1 and CDR2: SNHLY and FYNNEI. V lost 6 bases and J lost 5; bases outside the gene matches: 10. CDR3 sequence reads: CASRQRGTGGGTEAFF. DNA of the CDR3: TGTGCCAGCAGGCAAAGGGGGACAGGGGGCGGGACTGAAGCTTTCTTT.